This TCR beta chain was identified during a study of T cell clones after liver transplantation. For the study at large: TCRbeta sequencing after a pre-transplant mixed lymphocyte reaction identified graft-donor-reactive clones, later tracked in post-transplant blood. Three of eight recipients were HCV-positive; others had non-autoimmune, non-viral indications. At least one year of complete immunosuppression withdrawal without enzymes over twice normal defined tolerance. Overall study findings and caveats: Post-transplant, graft-donor-reactive CD4 TCRbeta sequences in blood dropped significantly in most of the 8 subjects.

Germline loops: CDR1 LNHDA, CDR2 SQIVND (reference sequence). The CDR3 is 16 amino acids. V lost 1 base and J 0 bases, leaving 12 bases between the germline ends. For this clone: Its antigen is currently unknown.

Libraries were prepared by immunoSEQ multiplex PCR; TCRdb keeps only in-frame clonotypes and omits some of them. The sample includes about 120,000 clones, approximately 90% of them seen just once. V is TRBV19 and J is TRBJ2-5; D unresolved. The TCR originated in a human patient who received a liver transplant. Some T cells may be provided by the graft donor. This sample comprised CD4+ T cells from blood, obtained 12 months after liver transplant. CDR3 sequence (DNA): TGTGCCAGTAGTATAGTCCCCCGGCCGAACCAAGAGACCCAGTACTTC. Its protein product is CASSIVPRPNQETQYF.